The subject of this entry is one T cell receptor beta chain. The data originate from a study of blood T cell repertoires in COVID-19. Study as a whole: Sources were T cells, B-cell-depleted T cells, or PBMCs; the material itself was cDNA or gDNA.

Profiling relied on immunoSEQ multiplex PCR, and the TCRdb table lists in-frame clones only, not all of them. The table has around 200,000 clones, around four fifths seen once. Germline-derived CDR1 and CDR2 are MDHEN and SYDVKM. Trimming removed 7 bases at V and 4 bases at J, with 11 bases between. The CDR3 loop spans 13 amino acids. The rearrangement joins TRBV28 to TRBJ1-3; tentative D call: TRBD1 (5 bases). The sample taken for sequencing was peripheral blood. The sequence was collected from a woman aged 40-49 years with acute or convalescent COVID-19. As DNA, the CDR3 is TGTGCCAGCAAGAATGGGGCGGGAAACACCATATATTTT. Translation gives CASKNGAGNTIYF. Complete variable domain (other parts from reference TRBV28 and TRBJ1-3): DVKVTQSSRYLVKRTGEKVFLECVQDMDHENMFWYRQDPGLGLRLIYFSYDVKMKEKGDIPEGYSVSREKKERFSLILESASTNQTSMYLCASKNGAGNTIYFGEGSWLTVV.